The 30 T cell receptor beta chains below all came from one sample that was sequenced in a study of shared clonotypes between healthy human individuals. The method was immunoSEQ multiplex PCR; TCRdb's version includes in-frame clones alone and lacks a portion of them. The table includes over 2,000,000 clones, roughly 93% detected once. CD45RO-negative CD8 cells positively selected for CCR7 made up the naive population, which excluded terminally differentiated effector memory CD45RA+ cells. Sequenced: naive CD8+ T cells from PBMCs. All receptors come from a man between 18 and 35 years old in good health. Some clones in this sample may be carry-over from other donors' samples.

This chain connects TRBV28 to TRBJ2-6; 9 nucleotides line up with TRBD1. V shed 7 bases and J 4 bases; nucleotides not matched to a gene: 5. From germline, CDR1 is MDHEN and CDR2 SYDVKM. The CDR3 runs 15 residues. CDR3 sequence: CASNHRGLGANVLTF. The CDR3 nucleotides read TGTGCCAGCAACCACAGGGGGCTCGGGGCCAACGTCCTGACTTTC.

The CDR3 protein is CASSYGGGWDEQFF. CDR3 coding DNA: TGTGCCAGCAGTTACGGGGGAGGGTGGGATGAGCAGTTCTTC. The V gene is TRBV6-5, the J gene TRBJ2-1, with 7 bases matching TRBD2. Germline trimming cut 2 bases from V and 8 bases from J; bases unmatched to any gene: 6. Germline V CDR1 and CDR2: MNHEY, SVGAGI. This CDR3 spans 14 amino acids.

The V gene is TRBV5-1, the J gene TRBJ2-1, with a possible D match to TRBD1 (6 bases). V gave up 7 bases and J gave up 0 bases, with 17 bases separating them. The length of the CDR3 is 16 residues. CDR1 and CDR2 (germline): SGHRS, YFSETQ. CDR3 nucleotides: TGCGCCAGCCACATAAGGACAGAGTCCTCCTACAATGAGCAGTTCTTC. Translation: CASHIRTESSYNEQFF.

This rearrangement joins TRBV7-9 to TRBJ2-1; 7 bases match TRBD2. The CDR3 runs 18 residues. V lost 0 bases to trimming and J lost 5 bases; unmatched junction nucleotides: 13. Germline V gene lookup returns CDR1 SEHNR and CDR2 FQNEAQ (reference sequence). The CDR3 reads CASSLAVRMLAEDNEQFF. CDR3 bases: TGTGCCAGCAGCTTAGCAGTGAGAATGCTAGCGGAGGACAATGAGCAGTTCTTC.

The chain joins TRBV18 to TRBJ2-1, with D unresolved. Germline assignment: CDR1 KGHSH and CDR2 LQKENI. This CDR3 has 12 amino acids. The V and J ends lost 6 bases and 0 bases respectively, with 3 bases between them. The CDR3 region is CASSYSYNEQFF. As DNA, the CDR3 is TGTGCCAGCTCCTACTCCTACAATGAGCAGTTCTTC.

This chain links TRBV4-3 with TRBJ2-1; 8 nucleotides line up with TRBD2. The CDR3 has 15 residues. The germline V gene encodes CDR1 LGHNA and CDR2 YSLEER. Unmatched junction bases numbered 6, after V lost 4 bases and J lost 4 bases. In DNA form, the CDR3 reads TGCGCCAGCAGCCCAACTAGCGGAGAGTACAATGAGCAGTTCTTC. It translates to CASSPTSGEYNEQFF.

This sequence joins TRBV15 and TRBJ2-1; D may be TRBD1 (7 bases). In germline, CDR1 is LNHNV, CDR2 YYDKDF (reference sequence). The CDR3 contains 16 residues. With 1 base removed from V and 4 bases from J, the gap between germline ends came to 14 bases. CDR3 bases: TGTGCCACCAGCAGAGGGTTGGAGGGGGCATACAATGAGCAGTTCTTC. It yields the protein CATSRGLEGAYNEQFF.

The chain joins TRBV6-5 to TRBJ2-5; TRBD1 matches 9 bases. Germline V gene lookup returns CDR1 MNHEY and CDR2 SVGAGI. V dropped 4 bases and J dropped 4; count of bases not matched to a gene: 10. This CDR3 has 16 residues. DNA for the CDR3: TGTGCCAGCAGTTCAACAGATAACAGGGGGCCAGAGACCCAGTACTTC. It yields the protein CASSSTDNRGPETQYF.

This chain connects TRBV27 to TRBJ2-7; 9 nucleotides line up with TRBD1. CDR3 length: 14 residues. The V gene's germline CDR1 is MNHEY and CDR2 SMNVEV (reference sequence). The V gene end was trimmed by 8 bases and the J gene end by 4 bases; junction bases not matched to a gene: 9. CDR3 nucleotide sequence: TGTGCCAGCGGGCCCGGGACAGGGTCGTACGAGCAGTACTTC. It is translated as CASGPGTGSYEQYF.

The chain joins TRBV6-5 to TRBJ2-1, with D possibly matching TRBD1 (5 bases). The length of the CDR3 is 13 residues. The V and J ends lost 7 bases and 4 bases respectively, with 11 bases between them. The germline V gene encodes CDR1 MNHEY and CDR2 SVGAGI. The CDR3, as DNA: TGTGCCAGCACTACAGGCAATTACAATGAGCAGTTCTTC. Translated: CASTTGNYNEQFF.

The chain is built from TRBV30 and TRBJ2-7, with 7 bases that match TRBD2. This CDR3 is 15 amino acids long. Germline CDR1 and CDR2: GTSNPN and SVGIG (reference sequence). V shed 4 bases, J shed 6 bases, and the junction held 15 bases outside the gene matches. The CDR3 protein is CAWIPRGEGISEQYF. The CDR3 nucleotides read TGTGCCTGGATCCCCCGGGGGGAGGGGATTAGCGAGCAGTACTTC.

V and J are TRBV11-2 and TRBJ2-4, with 7 bases fitting TRBD2. The junction had 5 bases not matched to a gene; V was cut back by 1 base and J by 8 bases. This CDR3 has 14 amino acids. The germline V gene encodes CDR1 SGHAT and CDR2 FQNNGV. The CDR3 coding sequence is TGTGCCAGCAGCTTAGTTGGGGGGGAGGACATTCAGTACTTC. Its translation: CASSLVGGEDIQYF.

V and J are TRBV9 and TRBJ1-2, with a possible D match to TRBD1 (5 bases). The CDR3 runs 15 residues. Germline values: CDR1 SGDLS, CDR2 YYNGEE. V was clipped by 5 bases and J by 3 bases, with 17 bases between them. CDR3 amino acids: CASSGNRDGHYGYTF. In nucleotides, the CDR3 is TGTGCCAGCAGTGGAAACCGGGACGGACACTATGGCTACACCTTC.

The table lists this clone with a count of one. V is TRBV7-9 and J is TRBJ2-7; no firm D call. CDR1 is SEHNR, CDR2 FQNEAQ, per germline (reference sequence). The CDR3 runs 13 residues. V lost 4 bases and J lost 3, with 10 bases in between. The CDR3 nucleotides are TGTGCCAGCAGCTCCGGGCGTCACTACGAGCAGTACTTC. Translation gives CASSSGRHYEQYF. The full variable domain, in which reference TRBV7-9 and TRBJ2-7 provide the parts outside the CDR3, is DTGVSQNPRHKITKRGQNVTFRCDPISEHNRLYWYRQTLGQGPEFLTYFQNEAQLEKSRLLSDRFSAERPKGSFSTLEIQRTEQGDSAMYLCASSSGRHYEQYFGPGTRLTVT.

As to this clone: Germline and junction disagree at one end, which may indicate a read error. The chain recombines TRBV29-1 with TRBJ2-7, with D unresolved. This CDR3 has 10 amino acids. Germline V CDR1 and CDR2: SQVTM, ANQGSEA. The CDR3 loop reads CSLECDEQYF. The CDR3 DNA is TGCAGCCTTGAGTGTGACGAGCAGTACTTC.

The gene calls are TRBV4-1 and TRBJ1-2; the D gene is possibly TRBD1 (5 bases). CDR1 is MGHRA and CDR2 is YSYEKL in the germline V gene. Trimming removed 0 bases from V and 7 bases from J, with 18 bases in between. The length of the CDR3 is 16 residues. CDR3 sequence (DNA): TGCGCCAGCAGCCAAGATGCTTCAGGGCCAGGGTTTGGCTACACCTTC. It codes for CASSQDASGPGFGYTF.

This chain joins TRBV9 and TRBJ1-5; TRBD1 matches at 11 bases. This CDR3 spans 17 amino acids. With V trimmed by 4 bases and J by 2 bases, 8 bases remained unmatched. In germline, CDR1 is SGDLS, CDR2 YYNGEE. The CDR3 reads CASSRRTGGAGNQPQHF. The CDR3 bases are TGTGCCAGCAGCCGCCGGACAGGGGGCGCGGGCAATCAGCCCCAGCATTTT.

This sequence joins TRBV4-1 and TRBJ2-1, with unresolved D. The CDR3 runs to 19 residues. The germline gives CDR1 MGHRA, CDR2 YSYEKL. V shed 0 bases and J shed 6 bases, with 24 bases lying between them. DNA of the CDR3: TGCGCCAGCAGCCAAGATCTTCCCCTGATCTTAGATGATGGCAATGAGCAGTTCTTC. Translation: CASSQDLPLILDDGNEQFF.

This rearrangement joins TRBV4-3 to TRBJ1-2; D uncertain. From germline, CDR1 is LGHNA and CDR2 YSLEER. CDR3 length: 14 residues. Trimming pared 0 bases from V and 10 bases from J, leaving 15 bases between. CDR3 DNA sequence: TGCGCCAGCAGCCAAGATCGCGGACGCCCAGCCTACACCTTC. Translated: CASSQDRGRPAYTF.

The J gene is TRBJ2-7, the V gene TRBV7-8; possibly TRBD1 for D (6 bases). The germline CDR1 and CDR2 sequences are SGHVS and FQNEAQ. V shed 5 bases and J shed 5 bases, with 19 bases lying between them. This CDR3 is built from 15 residues. CDR3 protein: CASSRLTGKGDEQYF. The CDR3 bases are TGTGCCAGCAGCCGCCTAACAGGGAAGGGAGACGAGCAGTACTTC.

The chain uses TRBV9 and TRBJ2-1, with D perhaps matching TRBD2 (6 bases). This CDR3 spans 17 amino acids. From germline, CDR1 is SGDLS and CDR2 YYNGEE. Trimming pared 0 bases from V and 4 bases from J, leaving 17 bases between. The CDR3 spells CASSVDGGASEYNEQFF. The CDR3 DNA reads TGTGCCAGCAGCGTAGATGGAGGAGCTAGCGAGTACAATGAGCAGTTCTTC.

V usage is TRBV11-2 and J usage is TRBJ2-3, with 9 bases aligning to TRBD2. V shed 4 bases and J 2 bases; nucleotides not matched to a gene: 7. Looked up from germline, CDR1 is SGHAT and CDR2 is FQNNGV. This CDR3 spans 16 amino acids. CDR3 nucleotides: TGTGCCAGCAGCTCCGGGACTAGCCCAGCCACAGATACGCAGTATTTT. It is translated as CASSSGTSPATDTQYF.

The J gene is TRBJ1-1, the V gene TRBV28; 7 bases agree with TRBD1. V lost 5 bases, J lost 4 bases, and 4 bases stayed unmatched. CDR3 length: 13 amino acids. Germline assignment: CDR1 MDHEN and CDR2 SYDVKM. CDR3 sequence: CASSLTGVTEAFF. DNA of the CDR3: TGTGCCAGCAGTCTAACAGGGGTCACTGAAGCTTTCTTT.

The chain links TRBV19 to TRBJ1-2; D is uncertain. Looked up from germline, CDR1 is LNHDA and CDR2 is SQIVND (reference sequence). The length of the CDR3 is 12 residues. Trimming left V 4 bases short and J 5 bases short, with 8 bases between. The DNA of the CDR3 is TGTGCCAGTAGTAAGTCAGTTTATGGCTACACCTTC. Translation gives CASSKSVYGYTF.

This chain connects TRBV27 to TRBJ2-2; tentatively, D is TRBD2 (6 bases). The CDR3 totals 14 residues. The V gene lost 3 bases and the J gene lost 6 bases, with 11 bases spanning the gap. The germline gives CDR1 MNHEY, CDR2 SMNVEV (reference sequence). The CDR3 bases are TGTGCCAGCAGTTTTACAGGAGGGCCCGGGGAGCTGTTTTTT. Residues: CASSFTGGPGELFF.

The rearrangement links TRBV13 to TRBJ2-5, with D perhaps assigned TRBD1 or TRBD2 (6 bases each). The CDR3 covers 15 residues. Trimming took off 5 bases at V and 4 bases at J, with 17 bases between the two ends. Germline loops: CDR1 PRHDT, CDR2 FYEKMQ (reference sequence). For the CDR3, the DNA is TGTGCCAGCAGCCCCCATGGGGGGCGTAGAGAGACCCAGTACTTC. It yields the protein CASSPHGGRRETQYF.

The rearrangement uses TRBV7-2 and TRBJ2-7; D possibly corresponds to TRBD1 (6 bases). Germline CDR1 reads SGHTA; CDR2 reads FQGNSA. CDR3 length: 14 amino acids. V lost 5 bases, J lost 0 bases, and 11 bases lay in between. As DNA, the CDR3 is TGTGCCAGCAGCCTCAGGGACACCTCCTACGAGCAGTACTTC. Protein sequence: CASSLRDTSYEQYF.

V gene TRBV4-1 combines with J gene TRBJ2-3; D possibly corresponds to TRBD1 (5 bases). The V end lost 4 bases, the J end lost 6 bases, and 17 bases lay between the germline ends. There are 15 residues in the CDR3. Germline loops: CDR1 MGHRA, CDR2 YSYEKL. CDR3 sequence (DNA): TGCGCCAGCAGCCTAACCGGCGGCTCAGGGGATACGCAGTATTTT. Translation: CASSLTGGSGDTQYF.

This clone has just a few counts. The chain combines TRBV6-6 with TRBJ1-1; D might be TRBD1 (5 bases). The CDR3 consists of 12 residues. CDR1 and CDR2 from the germline V gene are MNHNY and SVGAGI (reference sequence). The V end was cut by 6 bases, the J end by 5 bases, with 10 bases between. The CDR3 loop reads CASSWGGTEAFF. The CDR3 DNA follows: TGTGCCAGCAGCTGGGGCGGGACTGAAGCTTTCTTT.

The V and J genes are TRBV5-1 and TRBJ2-7, with D unresolved. This CDR3 region has 14 residues. V lost 8 bases, J lost 2 bases, and 17 bases lay in between. CDR1 and CDR2 (germline): SGHRS, YFSETQ. CDR3 sequence (DNA): TGCGCCAGTTGGGAATCGGGCCAACCCTACGAGCAGTACTTC. Translating it yields CASWESGQPYEQYF. Looking up the rest from reference TRBV5-1 and TRBJ2-7 gives the full variable domain: KAGVTQTPRYLIKTRGQQVTLSCSPISGHRSVSWYQQTPGQGLQFLFEYFSETQRNKGNFPGRFSGRQFSNSRSEMNVSTLELGDSALYLCASWESGQPYEQYFGPGTRLTVT.